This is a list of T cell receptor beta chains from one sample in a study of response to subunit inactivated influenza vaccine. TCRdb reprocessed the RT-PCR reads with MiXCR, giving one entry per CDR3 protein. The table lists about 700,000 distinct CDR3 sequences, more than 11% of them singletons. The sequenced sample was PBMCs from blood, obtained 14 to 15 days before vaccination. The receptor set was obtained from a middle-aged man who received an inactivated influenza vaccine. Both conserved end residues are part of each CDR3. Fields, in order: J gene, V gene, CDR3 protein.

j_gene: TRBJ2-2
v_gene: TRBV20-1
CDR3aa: CSARPGLAGAGELFF

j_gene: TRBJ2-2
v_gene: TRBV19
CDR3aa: CASSKRGALGTGELFF

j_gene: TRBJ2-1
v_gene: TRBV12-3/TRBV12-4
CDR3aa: CASQIAGGYNEQFF

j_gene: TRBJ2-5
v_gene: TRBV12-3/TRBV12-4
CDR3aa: CASRGLADGRTQYF

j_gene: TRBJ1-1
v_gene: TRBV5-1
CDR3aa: CASSLEPVAMNTEAFF

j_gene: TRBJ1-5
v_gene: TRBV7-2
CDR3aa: CASSLVGTGYSNQPQHF

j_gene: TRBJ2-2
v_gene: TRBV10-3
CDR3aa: CAITGGSGELFF

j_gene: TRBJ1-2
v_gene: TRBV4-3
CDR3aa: CASSLQGGNYGYTF

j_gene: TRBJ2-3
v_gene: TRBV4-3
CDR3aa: CASSQERTSGTDTQYF

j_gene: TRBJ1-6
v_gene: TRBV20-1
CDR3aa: CSAGTGASYNSPLHF

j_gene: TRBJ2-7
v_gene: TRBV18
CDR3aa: CASQDRDGPYEQYF

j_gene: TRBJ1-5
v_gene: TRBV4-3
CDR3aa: CASSQRSGNNQPQHF

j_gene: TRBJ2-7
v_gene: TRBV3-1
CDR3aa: CASSQVAGKPYEQYF

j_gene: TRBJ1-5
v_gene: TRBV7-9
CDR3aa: CASSSTVSNQPQHF

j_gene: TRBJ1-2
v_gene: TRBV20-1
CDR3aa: CSASILRDPYGYTF

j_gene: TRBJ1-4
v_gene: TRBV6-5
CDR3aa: CASSYGGQPNEKLFF

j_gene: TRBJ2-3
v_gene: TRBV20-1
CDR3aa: CSAATSRDYTQYF

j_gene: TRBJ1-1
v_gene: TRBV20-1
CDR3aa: CRRPGLTMNTEAFF

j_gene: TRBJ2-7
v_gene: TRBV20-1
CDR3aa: CSARAHDTYEQYF

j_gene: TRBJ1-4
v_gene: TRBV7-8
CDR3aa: CASSLRGARGEKLFF

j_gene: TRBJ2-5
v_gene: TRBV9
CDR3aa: CASSVSSSGRETQYF

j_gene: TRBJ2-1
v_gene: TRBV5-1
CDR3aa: CASREVAGAEQFF

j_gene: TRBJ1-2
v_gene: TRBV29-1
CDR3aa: CSGGGSDGYTF

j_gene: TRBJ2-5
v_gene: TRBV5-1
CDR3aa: CASSLDAGHQETQYF

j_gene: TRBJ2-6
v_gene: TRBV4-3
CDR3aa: CASSREGSGANVLTF

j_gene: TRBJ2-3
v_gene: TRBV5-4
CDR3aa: CASSAGGFSTDTQYF

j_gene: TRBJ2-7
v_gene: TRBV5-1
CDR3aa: CASSLAPRASGRSYEQYF

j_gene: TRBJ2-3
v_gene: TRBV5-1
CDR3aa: CASSLERGAVDTQYF

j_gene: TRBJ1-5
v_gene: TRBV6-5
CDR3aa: CASSYRQGNNQPQHF

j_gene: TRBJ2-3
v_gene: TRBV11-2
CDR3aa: CASSLRLGTSGRSTDTQYF

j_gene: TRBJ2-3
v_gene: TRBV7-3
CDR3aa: CASSPRTRDTQYF

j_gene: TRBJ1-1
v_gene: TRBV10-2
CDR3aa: CASIGSRGLITEAFF

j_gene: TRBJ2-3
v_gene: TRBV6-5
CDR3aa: CASSYSASGSRTDTQYF

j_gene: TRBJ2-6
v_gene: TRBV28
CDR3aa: CASSLGGSLSGANVLTF